One and the same sample provided the 28 T cell receptor beta chains below, sequenced in a study of cytomegalovirus exposure and HLA in healthy donors. Profiling relied on immunoSEQ multiplex PCR, and the TCRdb table lists in-frame clones only, not all of them. The sample has roughly 56,000 clones, roughly 93% seen once. Sequencing used PBMCs. The source of these receptors is a woman aged 18-29 years in good health and CMV-seropositive.

This chain uses TRBV7-2 with TRBJ2-3, with a tentative D call TRBD1 (5 bases). Germline lookup yields CDR1 SGHTA and CDR2 FQGNSA. V was pared by 7 bases and J by 6 bases, with 8 bases between. This CDR3 is built from 11 residues. CDR3 loop: CASNSGDTQYF. The CDR3 DNA follows: TGTGCCAGCAACTCAGGGGATACGCAGTATTTT.

This chain connects TRBV18 to TRBJ2-1; 14 bases are shared with TRBD2. V shed 2 bases, J shed 0 bases, and the junction held 3 bases outside the gene matches. The CDR3 is made up of 18 amino acids. The germline gives CDR1 KGHSH, CDR2 LQKENI. For the CDR3, the DNA is TGTGCCAGCTCACCAAGGACTAGCGGGGGGCTCTCCTACAATGAGCAGTTCTTC. It is translated as CASSPRTSGGLSYNEQFF.

The rearrangement links TRBV6-1 to TRBJ2-7; D may be TRBD1 (6 bases). Trimming took 6 bases from V and 3 from J, leaving 18 bases between them. CDR3 length: 15 residues. Germline CDR1 and CDR2: MNHNS and SASEGT. CDR3 in amino acids: CASSPPGVPVYEQYF. The CDR3, as DNA: TGTGCCAGCAGCCCACCAGGGGTTCCCGTCTACGAGCAGTACTTC.

This clone was counted only a few times. J is TRBJ2-3 and V is TRBV6-4; 8 bases agree with TRBD1. From germline, CDR1 is MRHNA and CDR2 SNTAGT. The length of the CDR3 is 14 residues. The V gene end was trimmed by 5 bases and the J gene end by 4 bases; junction bases not matched to a gene: 5. Here the CDR3 reads CASSQGQGADTQYF. CDR3 in DNA: TGTGCCAGCAGTCAAGGACAGGGTGCAGATACGCAGTATTTT.

The rearrangement links TRBV16 to TRBJ1-5; D is perhaps TRBD1 (6 bases). Germline CDR1 is KGHSY and CDR2 is FQNENV. The V end lost 4 bases, the J end lost 7 bases, and 11 bases lay between the germline ends. CDR3 length equals 13 residues. The CDR3 sequence: CASSRSRGQPQHF. As DNA, the CDR3 is TGTGCCAGCAGCCGATCCAGGGGACAGCCCCAGCATTTT.

The genes are TRBV30 and TRBJ2-3, with TRBD1 matching over 9 bases. CDR1 is GTSNPN, CDR2 SVGIG, per germline (reference sequence). V shed 3 bases, J shed 4 bases, and the junction held 8 bases outside the gene matches. CDR3 length: 15 amino acids. CDR3 sequence reads: CAWSEGQGRPDTQYF. The CDR3 nucleotides are TGTGCCTGGAGCGAGGGACAGGGCCGACCAGATACGCAGTATTTT.

The CDR3 sequence is CASSPNTGYTEAFF. DNA of the CDR3: TGTGCCAGCAGTCCTAACACGGGGTACACTGAAGCTTTCTTT. The chain combines TRBV7-6 with TRBJ1-1; no definite D call. The germline V gene has CDR1 SGHVS and CDR2 FNYEAQ. This CDR3 spans 14 amino acids. V dropped 6 bases and J dropped 3 bases, with 14 bases sitting between them.

The V gene is TRBV6-1, the J gene TRBJ2-4; D remains ambiguous. The V and J ends lost 2 bases and 9 bases respectively, with 8 bases between them. CDR1 and CDR2 from the germline V gene are MNHNS and SASEGT. There are 12 residues in the CDR3. The CDR3 DNA is TGTGCCAGCAGTGAACGATTCGGCATTCAGTACTTC. This codes for CASSERFGIQYF.

V is TRBV18 and J is TRBJ2-5, with 8 bases matching TRBD1. CDR3 length: 16 residues. The V and J ends lost 3 bases and 5 bases, in that order; junction bases with no gene match: 11. Germline V gene sequence: CDR1 KGHSH, CDR2 LQKENI. CDR3 residues: CASSPLPGQGVETQYF. The CDR3 DNA reads as TGTGCCAGCTCACCGCTTCCAGGACAGGGTGTGGAGACCCAGTACTTC.

The CDR3, as DNA: TGTGCCAGCACCCGGGACAGGGGAACCGGGGAGCTGTTTTTT. Translated, it gives CASTRDRGTGELFF. J is TRBJ2-2 and V is TRBV2, with 10 bases identical to TRBD1. In germline, CDR1 is SNHLY, CDR2 FYNNEI. CDR3 length: 14 amino acids. V shed 7 bases, J shed 5 bases, and the junction held 4 bases outside the gene matches.

This chain joins TRBV4-1 and TRBJ1-5, with unresolved D. The V end was cut by 1 base, the J end by 7 bases, with 8 bases between. This CDR3 is built from 13 residues. The germline V gene encodes CDR1 MGHRA and CDR2 YSYEKL. The CDR3 reads CASSQAIIQPQHF. DNA for the CDR3: TGCGCCAGCAGCCAAGCAATCATCCAGCCCCAGCATTTT.

J is TRBJ2-5 and V is TRBV18; 9 nucleotides line up with TRBD2. Trimming took 3 bases from V and 2 from J; bases not matched to a gene: 4. Germline CDR1 KGHSH, CDR2 LQKENI. The CDR3 runs to 15 residues. For the CDR3, the DNA is TGTGCCAGCTCACCGGGACTAGCAACACAAGAGACCCAGTACTTC. It is translated as CASSPGLATQETQYF.

The chain has TRBV5-4 and TRBJ1-1; 7 bases are a match to TRBD1. In germline, CDR1 is SGHNT, CDR2 YYREEE (reference sequence). The CDR3 consists of 15 residues. V lost 5 bases, J lost 7 bases, and 14 bases stayed unmatched. CDR3 region: CASSYNRGQSIEAFF. The CDR3 DNA follows: TGTGCCAGCAGTTATAACAGGGGCCAAAGTATTGAAGCTTTCTTT. Filled out from reference TRBV5-4 and TRBJ1-1, the complete variable domain reads ETGVTQSPTHLIKTRGQQVTLRCSSQSGHNTVSWYQQALGQGPQFIFQYYREEENGRGNFPPRFSGLQFPNYSSELNVNALELDDSALYLCASSYNRGQSIEAFFGQGTRLTVV.

The chain recombines TRBV6-5 with TRBJ1-1; TRBD1 matches 8 bases. Per the germline V gene, CDR1 is MNHEY and CDR2 is SVGAGI. The CDR3 has 14 amino acids. V was clipped by 7 bases and J by 2 bases; unmatched bases: 6. Written as DNA, the CDR3 is TGTGCCAGCAAACACAGGGGGGGAAACACTGAAGCTTTCTTT. This gives the protein CASKHRGGNTEAFF.

The rearrangement links TRBV7-9 to TRBJ2-3; TRBD1 agrees at 10 bases. The germline CDR1 and CDR2 sequences are SEHNR and FQNEAQ (reference sequence). The V gene end was trimmed by 4 bases and the J gene end by 1 base; junction bases not matched to a gene: 5. The length of the CDR3 is 16 residues. CDR3 nucleotide sequence: TGTGCCAGCAGCTCCAGGGACAGGGGAGGCACAGATACGCAGTATTTT. Translation: CASSSRDRGGTDTQYF.

The J gene is TRBJ1-1, the V gene TRBV14; no firm D call. V lost 1 base to trimming and J lost 1 base, with 10 bases between them. There are 15 residues in the CDR3. In germline, CDR1 is SGHDN, CDR2 FVKESK. The CDR3 nucleotides read TGTGCCAGCAGCCAAGTAGGCAGGCAGAACACTGAAGCTTTCTTT. Its protein is CASSQVGRQNTEAFF.

This sequence joins TRBV4-1 and TRBJ1-3, with a weak D call TRBD1 (6 bases). Germline V lookup: CDR1 MGHRA, CDR2 YSYEKL. CDR3 length: 16 amino acids. The germline V and J ends were trimmed by 4 bases and 4 bases, with 17 bases remaining between them. In DNA, the CDR3 is TGCGCCAGCAGCCTGGGGACACCGGAAGGGGGAAACACCATATATTTT. Its protein product is CASSLGTPEGGNTIYF.

The V gene is TRBV7-2, the J gene TRBJ2-5; D is unresolved. Trimming stripped 2 bases from V and 0 bases from J, with 7 bases between. From germline, CDR1 is SGHTA and CDR2 FQGNSA. This CDR3 region has 14 residues. CDR3: CASSLPSYQETQYF. CDR3 sequence (DNA): TGTGCCAGCAGCTTACCCAGTTACCAAGAGACCCAGTACTTC.

The chain has TRBV5-4 and TRBJ2-1; D call uncertain. V lost 3 bases and J lost 3, with 7 bases in between. CDR1 and CDR2 from the germline V gene are SGHNT and YYREEE (reference sequence). The CDR3 length is 13 residues. DNA for the CDR3: TGTGCCAGCAGCTATACTAACTACAATGAGCAGTTCTTC. As protein: CASSYTNYNEQFF.

This chain uses TRBV11-2 with TRBJ2-6; TRBD1 matches 9 bases. Germline V lookup: CDR1 SGHAT, CDR2 FQNNGV. V was clipped by 3 bases and J by 2 bases; unmatched bases: 5. The CDR3 consists of 17 residues. The CDR3 region has the DNA TGTGCCAGCAGCTTGGGGACAGGGTTTGCTGGGGCCAACGTCCTGACTTTC. It translates to CASSLGTGFAGANVLTF.

This clone was seen only a few times. The chain employs TRBV6-5 and TRBJ2-2; D gene unclear. The germline V gene encodes CDR1 MNHEY and CDR2 SVGAGI. Trimming shortened V by 3 bases and J by 1 base, and 12 bases separated the two germline ends. The CDR3 covers 16 residues. DNA of the CDR3: TGTGCCAGCAGTTATCTCAGGATCCTGAACACCGGGGAGCTGTTTTTT. This translates into CASSYLRILNTGELFF.

The gene calls are TRBV28 and TRBJ2-5, with D maybe TRBD2 (6 bases). This CDR3 comprises 13 residues. Trimming cost V 3 bases and J 5 bases, with 10 bases left between them. Germline V gives CDR1 MDHEN, CDR2 SYDVKM. The CDR3 sequence is CASSFGGWETQYF. As DNA, the CDR3 is TGTGCCAGCAGTTTCGGGGGTTGGGAGACCCAGTACTTC.

The chain recombines TRBV5-1 with TRBJ2-2; 7 bases map to TRBD1. Trimming took 5 bases from V and 3 from J; bases not matched to a gene: 1. The germline gives CDR1 SGHRS, CDR2 YFSETQ. The CDR3 spans 13 residues. CDR3: CASRQGDTGELFF. The CDR3 DNA is TGCGCCAGCAGGCAGGGGGACACCGGGGAGCTGTTTTTT.

J is TRBJ2-3 and V is TRBV19; TRBD1 aligns across 7 bases. The germline gives CDR1 LNHDA, CDR2 SQIVND (reference sequence). This CDR3 has 13 residues. The V segment lost 4 bases and the J segment 9 bases; nucleotides outside the gene matches: 7. The CDR3 region is CASSTTGAPTQYF. CDR3 DNA: TGTGCCAGTAGTACCACAGGGGCCCCGACGCAGTATTTT.

The chain uses TRBV9 and TRBJ2-3; TRBD2 matches at 10 bases. V shed 1 base and J 1 base; nucleotides not matched to a gene: 3. The CDR3 extends over 16 amino acids. CDR1 is SGDLS and CDR2 is YYNGEE in the germline V gene. DNA of the CDR3: TGTGCCAGCAGCGTAAACCTAGCGGGGGGCACAGATACGCAGTATTTT. It translates to CASSVNLAGGTDTQYF.

This chain joins TRBV19 and TRBJ1-1; D not resolved. The V gene's germline CDR1 is LNHDA and CDR2 SQIVND (reference sequence). V was shortened by 0 bases and J by 1 base, with 9 bases between the two germline ends. There are 15 residues in the CDR3. The CDR3 nucleotides are TGTGCCAGTAGTATAGACCCTAACCCGAACACTGAAGCTTTCTTT. Protein sequence: CASSIDPNPNTEAFF.

This chain connects TRBV18 to TRBJ2-7, with D perhaps TRBD1 (6 bases). The germline V and J ends were trimmed by 3 bases and 4 bases, with 10 bases remaining between them. Germline V CDR1 and CDR2: KGHSH, LQKENI. The CDR3 runs 13 residues. CDR3 region: CASSPGDTYEQYF. Written as DNA, the CDR3 is TGTGCCAGCTCACCGGGGGACACTTACGAGCAGTACTTC.

The CDR3 DNA sequence: TGTGCCAGCAGCTCCCTGTTGGGACAGGGGGCGAGGGAGCAGTACTTC. Its protein is CASSSLLGQGAREQYF. The chain employs TRBV11-2 and TRBJ2-7; TRBD1 matches 12 bases. The CDR3 runs to 16 residues. Germline V lookup: CDR1 SGHAT, CDR2 FQNNGV. Trimming took 4 bases from V and 7 from J; bases not matched to a gene: 11.